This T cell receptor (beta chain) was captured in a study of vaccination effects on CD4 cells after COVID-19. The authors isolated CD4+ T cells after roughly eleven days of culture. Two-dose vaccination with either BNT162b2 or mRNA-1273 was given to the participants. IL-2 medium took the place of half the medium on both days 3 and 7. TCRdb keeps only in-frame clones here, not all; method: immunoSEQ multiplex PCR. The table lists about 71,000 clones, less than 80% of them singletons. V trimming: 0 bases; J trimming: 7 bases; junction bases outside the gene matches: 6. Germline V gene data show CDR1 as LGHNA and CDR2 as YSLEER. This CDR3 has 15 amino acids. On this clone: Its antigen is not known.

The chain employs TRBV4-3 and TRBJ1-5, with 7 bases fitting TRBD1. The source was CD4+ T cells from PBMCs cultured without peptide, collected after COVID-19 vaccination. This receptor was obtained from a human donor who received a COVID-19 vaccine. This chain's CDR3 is CASSQDQQGRQPQHF. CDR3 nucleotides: TGCGCCAGCAGCCAAGATCAACAGGGGCGGCAGCCCCAGCATTTT.